This T cell receptor beta chain was found in a study of OX40 agonist ivuxolimab in advanced cancers. Study-level information: Administration of intravenous ivuxolimab to patients occurred every 2 weeks at 0.01 to 10 mg/kg.

Autoimmune disease history or systemic immunosuppression excluded patients. At cycle 4 day 1, cycle 7 day 1, and baseline, blood was sampled. Sequencing was performed with immunoSEQ multiplex PCR; in TCRdb, only in-frame clones are kept and a portion is missing. Here the sample spans roughly 45,000 clones, approximately 86% being singletons. Study-level results: The investigators did not determine what antigen specificity the expanded peripheral T cells had.

Germline V gene data show CDR1 as MNHNS and CDR2 as SASEGT. The CDR3 consists of 13 residues. Trimming removed 4 bases from V and 5 bases from J; junction bases left unmatched: 4. As regards this clone: Its antigen is as yet unknown.

The receptor comes from an adult with an advanced solid tumor such as melanoma, head and neck, liver or kidney cancer. The input for sequencing was CD4+ or CD8+ T cells sorted from blood, taken in a trial of the OX40 agonist ivuxolimab. The chain recombines TRBV6-1 with TRBJ2-7; 8 bases map to TRBD1. The DNA of the CDR3 is TGTGCCAGCAGTGGGCAGGGGGCTAACGAGCAGTACTTC. It codes for CASSGQGANEQYF.